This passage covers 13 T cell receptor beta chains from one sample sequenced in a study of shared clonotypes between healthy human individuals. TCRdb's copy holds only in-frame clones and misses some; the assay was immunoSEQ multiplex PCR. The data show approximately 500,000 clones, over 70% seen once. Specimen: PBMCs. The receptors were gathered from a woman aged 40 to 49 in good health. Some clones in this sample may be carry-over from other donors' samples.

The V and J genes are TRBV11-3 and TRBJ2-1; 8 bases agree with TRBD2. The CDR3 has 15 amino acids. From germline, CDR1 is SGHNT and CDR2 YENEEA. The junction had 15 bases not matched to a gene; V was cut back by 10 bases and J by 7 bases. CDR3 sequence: CAISSTGTRGNEQFF. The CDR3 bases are TGTGCCATCAGTTCCACGGGGACTAGGGGTAATGAGCAGTTCTTC.

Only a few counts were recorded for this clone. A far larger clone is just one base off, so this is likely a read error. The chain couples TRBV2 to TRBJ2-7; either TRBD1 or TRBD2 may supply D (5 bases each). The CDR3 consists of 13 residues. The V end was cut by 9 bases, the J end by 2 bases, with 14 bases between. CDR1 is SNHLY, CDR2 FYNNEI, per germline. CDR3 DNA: TGTGCCAGTGGGGGATGGACGACCTACGAGCAGTACTTC. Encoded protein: CASGGWTTYEQYF. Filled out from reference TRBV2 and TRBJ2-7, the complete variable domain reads EPEVTQTPSHQVTQMGQEVILRCVPISNHLYFYWYRQILGQKVEFLVSFYNNEISEKSEIFDDQFSVERPDGSNFTLKIRSTKLEDSAMYFCASGGWTTYEQYFGPGTRLTVT.

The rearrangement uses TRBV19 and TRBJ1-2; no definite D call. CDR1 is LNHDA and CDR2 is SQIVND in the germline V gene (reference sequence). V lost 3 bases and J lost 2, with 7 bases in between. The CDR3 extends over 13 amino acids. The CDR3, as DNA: TGTGCCAGTAGTATTATTGAGAACTATGGCTACACCTTC. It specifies CASSIIENYGYTF.

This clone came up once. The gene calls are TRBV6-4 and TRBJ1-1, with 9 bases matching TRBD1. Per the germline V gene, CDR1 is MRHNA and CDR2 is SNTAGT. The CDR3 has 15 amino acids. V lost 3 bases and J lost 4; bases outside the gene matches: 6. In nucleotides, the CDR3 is TGTGCCAGCAGTGAGTTAAGGGACAGGGCCACTGAAGCTTTCTTT. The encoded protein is CASSELRDRATEAFF.

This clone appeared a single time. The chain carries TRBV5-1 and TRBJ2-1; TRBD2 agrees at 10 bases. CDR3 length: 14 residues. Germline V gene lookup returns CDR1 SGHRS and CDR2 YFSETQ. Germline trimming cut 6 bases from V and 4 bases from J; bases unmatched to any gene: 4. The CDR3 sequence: CASKTSGNYNEQFF. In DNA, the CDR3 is TGCGCCAGCAAAACTAGCGGGAATTACAATGAGCAGTTCTTC.

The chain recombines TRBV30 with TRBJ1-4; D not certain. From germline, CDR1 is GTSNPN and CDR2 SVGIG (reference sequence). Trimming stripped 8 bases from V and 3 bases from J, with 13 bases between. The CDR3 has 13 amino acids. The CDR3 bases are TGTGCCAGCCAGAGGGCCTCTAATGAAAAACTGTTTTTT. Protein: CASQRASNEKLFF.

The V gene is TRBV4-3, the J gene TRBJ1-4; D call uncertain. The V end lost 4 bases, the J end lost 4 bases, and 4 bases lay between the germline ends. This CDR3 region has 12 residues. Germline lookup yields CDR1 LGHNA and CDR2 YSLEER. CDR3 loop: CASSRSNEKLFF. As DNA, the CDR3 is TGCGCCAGCAGCCGGAGTAATGAAAAACTGTTTTTT.

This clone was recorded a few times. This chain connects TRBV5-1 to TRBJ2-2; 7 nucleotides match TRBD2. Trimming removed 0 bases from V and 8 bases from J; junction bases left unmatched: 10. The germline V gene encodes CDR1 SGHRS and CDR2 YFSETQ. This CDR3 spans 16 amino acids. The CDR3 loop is CASSLGLARGSGELFF. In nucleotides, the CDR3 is TGCGCCAGCAGCTTGGGACTAGCTCGGGGATCGGGGGAGCTGTTTTTT. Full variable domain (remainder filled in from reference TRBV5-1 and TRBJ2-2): KAGVTQTPRYLIKTRGQQVTLSCSPISGHRSVSWYQQTPGQGLQFLFEYFSETQRNKGNFPGRFSGRQFSNSRSEMNVSTLELGDSALYLCASSLGLARGSGELFFGEGSRLTVL.

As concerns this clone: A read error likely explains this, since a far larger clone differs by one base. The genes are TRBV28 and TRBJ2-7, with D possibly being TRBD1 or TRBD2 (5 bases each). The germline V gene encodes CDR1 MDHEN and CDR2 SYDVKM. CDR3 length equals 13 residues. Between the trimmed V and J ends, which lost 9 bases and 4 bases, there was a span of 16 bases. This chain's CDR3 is CASRSWDPYEQYF. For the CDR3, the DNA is TGTGCCAGTAGGAGCTGGGACCCTTACGAGCAGTACTTC.

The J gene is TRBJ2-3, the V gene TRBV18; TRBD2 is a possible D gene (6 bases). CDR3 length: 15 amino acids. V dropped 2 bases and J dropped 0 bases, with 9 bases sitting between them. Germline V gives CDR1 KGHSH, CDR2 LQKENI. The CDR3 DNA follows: TGTGCCAGCTCACCAATGCGGGACAGCACAGATACGCAGTATTTT. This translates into CASSPMRDSTDTQYF.

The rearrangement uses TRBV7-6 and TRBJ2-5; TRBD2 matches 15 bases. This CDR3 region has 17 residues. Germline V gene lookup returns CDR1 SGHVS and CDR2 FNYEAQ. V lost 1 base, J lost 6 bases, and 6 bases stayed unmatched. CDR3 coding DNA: TGTGCCAGCAGCTTAGATGGGACTAGCGGGAGGAGAAAGACCCAGTACTTC. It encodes CASSLDGTSGRRKTQYF.

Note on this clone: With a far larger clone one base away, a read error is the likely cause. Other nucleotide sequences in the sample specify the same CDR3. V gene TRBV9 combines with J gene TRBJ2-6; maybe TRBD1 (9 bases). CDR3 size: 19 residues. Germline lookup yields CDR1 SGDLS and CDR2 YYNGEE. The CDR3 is CASSVSAGTGRAGANVLTF. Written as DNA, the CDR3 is TGTGCCAGCAGCGTTTCCGCCGGGACAGGGAGAGCGGGGGCCAACGTCCTTACTTTC.

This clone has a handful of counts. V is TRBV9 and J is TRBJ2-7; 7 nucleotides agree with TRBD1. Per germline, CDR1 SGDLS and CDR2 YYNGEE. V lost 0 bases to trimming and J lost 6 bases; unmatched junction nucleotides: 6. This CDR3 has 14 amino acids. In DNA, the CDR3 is TGTGCCAGCAGCGTAGGACAGGGAGATAGCGAGCAGTACTTC. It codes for CASSVGQGDSEQYF. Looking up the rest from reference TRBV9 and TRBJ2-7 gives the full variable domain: DSGVTQTPKHLITATGQRVTLRCSPRSGDLSVYWYQQSLDQGLQFLIQYYNGEERAKGNILERFSAQQFPDLHSELNLSSLELGDSALYFCASSVGQGDSEQYFGPGTRLTVT.